The 7 T cell receptor beta chains listed next were all sequenced from one sample in a study of T cell repertoires in cytomegalovirus infection. TCRdb reprocessed the reads with MiXCR, giving one entry per CDR3 protein. The sample carries around 900,000 distinct CDR3 sequences, about a third recorded once. No antigen is known for these receptors. The specimen was cultured CD8+ T cells from PBMCs, collected from culture after CMV antigen stimulation. Source of these receptors: a human donor in good health (CMV status not recorded). Some clones in this sample may be carry-over from other donors' samples.

In the case of this clonotype: The germline gene is not matched at one end of the junction; a read error may be the cause. The chain joins TRBV7-2 to TRBJ1-5, with a possible D match to TRBD1 (6 bases). The germline gives CDR1 SGHTA, CDR2 FQGNSA. This CDR3 is 15 amino acids long. CDR3 region: CVSSFSHRVNQPQHF. The CDR3 region has the DNA TGTGTCAGCAGCTTTTCCCACAGGGTGAATCAGCCCCAGCATTTT.

The chain recombines TRBV18 with TRBJ2-1; D call uncertain. V was shortened by 0 bases and J by 8 bases, with 17 bases between the two germline ends. Germline CDR1 reads KGHSH; CDR2 reads LQKENI. CDR3 length equals 16 residues. The CDR3: CASSPPASMGYYEQFF. The CDR3 DNA follows: TGTGCCAGCTCACCACCGGCCAGTATGGGGTATTATGAGCAGTTCTTC.

This clonotype was observed a handful of times. V is TRBV7-9 and J is TRBJ1-5; maybe TRBD1 (5 bases). The V end was cut by 1 base, the J end by 3 bases, with 13 bases between. Germline V gene sequence: CDR1 SEHNR, CDR2 FQNEAQ (reference sequence). The CDR3 has 16 residues. Here the CDR3 DNA reads TGTGCCAGCAGCTTAGTATCCGGGACTATCAATCAGCCCCAGCATTTT. Encoded protein: CASSLVSGTINQPQHF.

Note on this clonotype: Possible read error: a much larger clone is one base away. The rearrangement links TRBV7-8 to TRBJ2-3; a weak D match, TRBD1 (5 bases). Germline loops: CDR1 SGHVS, CDR2 FQNEAQ. This CDR3 is 15 amino acids long. CDR3 sequence: CTSSFGAGGTDTQYF. CDR3 DNA: TGTACCAGCAGCTTTGGGGCAGGCGGCACAGATACGCAGTATTTT.

This chain joins TRBV18 and TRBJ1-6, with D hard to call. Germline CDR1 and CDR2: KGHSH and LQKENI. CDR3 length: 16 amino acids. The V end was cut by 2 bases, the J end by 1 base, with 9 bases between. CDR3 nucleotides: TGTGCCAGCTCACCAACTTCGGGGTCCTATAATTCACCCCTCCACTTT. Protein sequence: CASSPTSGSYNSPLHF.

The chain links TRBV19 to TRBJ1-2; weak D call: TRBD1 (6 bases). CDR3 length: 14 amino acids. Germline V CDR1 and CDR2: LNHDA, SQIVND (reference sequence). Trimming took 5 bases from V and 6 from J, leaving 16 bases between them. Here the CDR3 reads CASSASGDVNGYTF. The CDR3 coding sequence is TGTGCCAGTAGTGCGTCAGGGGATGTTAATGGCTACACCTTC.

This clonotype was seen repeatedly, ten times or more. V is TRBV12-3 or TRBV12-4 and J is TRBJ2-3; the match to TRBD2 covers 12 bases. Losses at the gene ends were 5 bases for V and 9 bases for J; bases not matched to a gene: 24. This CDR3 region has 20 residues. The CDR3 DNA follows: TGTGCCAGCAGTGGGCGACTAGCGGGGGACCCAACCGATTATCAGATAACGCAGTATTTT. Its protein product is CASSGRLAGDPTDYQITQYF.